This T cell receptor beta chain comes out of a study of shared T cell receptors in the human thymus. The CDR3 has 17 residues. CDR1 and CDR2 (germline): KGHSH, LQKENI. With V trimmed by 3 bases and J by 3 bases, 11 bases remained unmatched. Libraries were prepared by immunoSEQ multiplex PCR; TCRdb keeps only in-frame clonotypes and omits some of them. This table has around 730,000 clones, 70% to 90% appearing once. The sample was also linked to a second study, of human thymus T cells. That report adds: Thymus was obtained from resections taken during corrective heart surgery. Among thymic and blood repertoires, usage of V and J genes appeared biased. Related work showed strongly overlapping thymic repertoires across unrelated individuals.

V gene TRBV18 combines with J gene TRBJ2-7; 10 bases are shared with TRBD1. This TCR was recovered from a girl under three years old with a congenital heart defect. Material: thymocytes. In nucleotides, the CDR3 is TGTGCCAGCTCACCCCGTGGGACAGGGGTAGCTATCTACGAGCAGTACTTC. The encoded protein is CASSPRGTGVAIYEQYF.